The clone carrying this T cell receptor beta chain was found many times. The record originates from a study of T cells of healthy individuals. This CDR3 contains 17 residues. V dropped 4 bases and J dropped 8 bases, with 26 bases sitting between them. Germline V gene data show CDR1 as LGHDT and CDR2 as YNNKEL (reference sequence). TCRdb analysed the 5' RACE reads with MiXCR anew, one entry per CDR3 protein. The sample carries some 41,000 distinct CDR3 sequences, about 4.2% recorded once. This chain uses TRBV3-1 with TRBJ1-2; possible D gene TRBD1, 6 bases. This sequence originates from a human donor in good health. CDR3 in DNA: TGTGCCAGCAGCCTTATGGGGGGCAGTGGTCGCCTAACGGGCTACACCTTC. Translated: CASSLMGGSGRLTGYTF.